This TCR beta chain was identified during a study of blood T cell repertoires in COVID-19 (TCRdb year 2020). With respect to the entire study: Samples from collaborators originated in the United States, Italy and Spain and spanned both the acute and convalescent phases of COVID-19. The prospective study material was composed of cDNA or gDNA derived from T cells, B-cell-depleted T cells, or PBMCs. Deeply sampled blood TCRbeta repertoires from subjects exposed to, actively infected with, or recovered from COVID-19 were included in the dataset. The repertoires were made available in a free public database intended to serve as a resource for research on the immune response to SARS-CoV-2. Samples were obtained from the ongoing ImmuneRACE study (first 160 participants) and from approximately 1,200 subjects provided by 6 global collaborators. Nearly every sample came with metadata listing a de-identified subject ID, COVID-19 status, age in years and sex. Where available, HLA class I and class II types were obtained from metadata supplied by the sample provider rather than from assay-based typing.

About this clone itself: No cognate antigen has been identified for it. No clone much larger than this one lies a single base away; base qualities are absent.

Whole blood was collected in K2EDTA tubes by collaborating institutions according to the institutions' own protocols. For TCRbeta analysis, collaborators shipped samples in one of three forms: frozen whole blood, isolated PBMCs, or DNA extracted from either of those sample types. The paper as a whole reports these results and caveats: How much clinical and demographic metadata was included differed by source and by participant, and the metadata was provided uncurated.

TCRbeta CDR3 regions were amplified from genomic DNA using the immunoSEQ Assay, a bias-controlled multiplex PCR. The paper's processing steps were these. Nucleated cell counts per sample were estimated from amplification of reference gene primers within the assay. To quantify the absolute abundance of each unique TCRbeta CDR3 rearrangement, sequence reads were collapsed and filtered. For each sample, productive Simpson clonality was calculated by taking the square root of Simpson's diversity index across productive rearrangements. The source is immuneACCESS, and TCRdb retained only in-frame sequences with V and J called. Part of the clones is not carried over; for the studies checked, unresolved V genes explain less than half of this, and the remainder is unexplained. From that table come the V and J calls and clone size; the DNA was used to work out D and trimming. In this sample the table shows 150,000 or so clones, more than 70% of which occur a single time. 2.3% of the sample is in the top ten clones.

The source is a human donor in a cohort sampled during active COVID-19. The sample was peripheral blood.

The nucleotide sequence is given as TGTGCCAGCAGTTTACTAGACGGAAACTATGGCTACACCTTC. It codes for CASSLLDGNYGYTF. The chain joins TRBV28 to TRBJ1-2, with the D gene uncertain. The CDR3 spans 14 residues, from the cysteine through the phenylalanine. Only the CDR3 DNA stays, 42 bases, in frame from base 1. Cut back by 2 bases and 2 bases, the V and J ends lie 9 bases apart. In the germline V gene, CDR1 corresponds to MDHEN and CDR2 to SYDVKM.